Listed below are T cell receptor beta chains from one sample, sequenced in a study of blood T cell repertoires in COVID-19. Sequencing used immunoSEQ multiplex PCR; TCRdb keeps in-frame clones, though not all of them. The data show around 300,000 clones, roughly 86% seen once. Sequenced: peripheral blood. Receptors originate from a man aged 18 to 30 with active or convalescent COVID-19. CDR3s include the opening cysteine and the closing phenylalanine or tryptophan. D genes are given only for firm matches. Only some rows state a clone size, as once, few, many or a class for expanded clones.

d_gene: .
abundance: once
j_gene: TRBJ1-4
v_gene: TRBV6-1
CDR3aa: CASSEQIPPSLFF
CDR3nt: TGTGCCAGCAGTGAACAGATTCCCCCCTCCCTGTTTTTT

d_gene: TRBD1
abundance: few
j_gene: TRBJ1-2
v_gene: TRBV9
CDR3aa: CASSARTGETANYGYTF
CDR3nt: TGTGCCAGCAGCGCCAGGACAGGGGAAACCGCTAACTATGGCTACACCTTC

d_gene: .
abundance: .
j_gene: TRBJ1-1
v_gene: TRBV5-1
CDR3aa: CASSPRGTEAFF
CDR3nt: TGCGCCAGCAGCCCACGGGGGACTGAAGCTTTCTTT

d_gene: TRBD1
abundance: .
j_gene: TRBJ2-3
v_gene: TRBV5-1
CDR3aa: CASAQGTSTDTQYF
CDR3nt: TGCGCCAGCGCACAGGGGACAAGCACAGATACGCAGTATTTT

d_gene: TRBD1
abundance: .
j_gene: TRBJ2-1
v_gene: TRBV4-1
CDR3aa: CASSPDRGRDNEQFF
CDR3nt: TGCGCCAGCAGCCCAGACAGGGGGCGCGACAATGAGCAGTTCTTC

d_gene: TRBD1
abundance: .
j_gene: TRBJ2-7
v_gene: TRBV2
CDR3aa: CASSVPGQGKYEQYF
CDR3nt: TGTGCCAGCAGTGTACCGGGACAGGGGAAGTACGAGCAGTACTTC

d_gene: TRBD1
abundance: .
j_gene: TRBJ1-4
v_gene: TRBV7-9
CDR3aa: CASSFWTGPSSEKLFF
CDR3nt: TGTGCCAGCAGCTTTTGGACAGGTCCCTCAAGTGAAAAACTGTTTTTT

d_gene: TRBD2
abundance: .
j_gene: TRBJ2-3
v_gene: TRBV6-4
CDR3aa: CASSGMYGGGIDTQYF
CDR3nt: TGTGCCAGCAGTGGCATGTATGGCGGGGGGATAGATACGCAGTATTTT

d_gene: TRBD2
abundance: .
j_gene: TRBJ2-1
v_gene: TRBV18
CDR3aa: CASSPGGDVEQFF
CDR3nt: TGTGCCAGCTCACCCGGGGGGGACGTTGAGCAGTTCTTC

d_gene: TRBD1
abundance: .
j_gene: TRBJ1-2
v_gene: TRBV12-5
CDR3aa: CAPGSGGLRTELGRGYTF
CDR3nt: TGTGCTCCAGGGTCAGGGGGGTTACGGACGGAGCTGGGGCGTGGCTACACCTTC

d_gene: TRBD2
abundance: once
j_gene: TRBJ2-3
v_gene: TRBV9
CDR3aa: CASSVGTSGTDTQYF
CDR3nt: TGTGCCAGCAGCGTTGGGACTAGCGGCACAGATACGCAGTATTTT

d_gene: TRBD1
abundance: .
j_gene: TRBJ1-5
v_gene: TRBV2
CDR3aa: CASSEETGVGNQPQHF
CDR3nt: TGTGCCAGCAGTGAGGAAACAGGGGTCGGAAATCAGCCCCAGCATTTT

d_gene: .
abundance: .
j_gene: TRBJ2-7
v_gene: TRBV2
CDR3aa: CASNLPDSRAYEQYF
CDR3nt: TGTGCCAGCAACCTCCCGGACAGTAGGGCCTACGAGCAGTACTTC

d_gene: .
abundance: once
j_gene: TRBJ2-1
v_gene: TRBV5-6
CDR3aa: CASSLARRGRSYNEQFF
CDR3nt: TGTGCCAGCAGCTTGGCCCGGCGGGGGCGATCCTACAATGAGCAGTTCTTC

d_gene: .
abundance: .
j_gene: TRBJ2-5
v_gene: TRBV18
CDR3aa: CASSPEPRSAETQYF
CDR3nt: TGTGCCAGCTCACCCGAACCGAGATCTGCAGAGACCCAGTACTTC

d_gene: .
abundance: .
j_gene: TRBJ1-4
v_gene: TRBV27
CDR3aa: CASSFAGREKLFF
CDR3nt: TGTGCCAGCAGTTTCGCAGGGCGTGAAAAACTGTTTTTT

d_gene: TRBD1
abundance: once
j_gene: TRBJ1-4
v_gene: TRBV11-2
CDR3aa: CASSTDRGGWTNEKLFF
CDR3nt: TGTGCCAGCAGCACTGACAGGGGAGGGTGGACTAATGAAAAACTGTTTTTT

d_gene: TRBD2
abundance: once
j_gene: TRBJ2-5
v_gene: TRBV4-1
CDR3aa: CASSQYGLAGGNDF
CDR3nt: TGCGCCAGCAGCCAATATGGACTAGCGGGGGGGAATGACTTC

d_gene: TRBD2
abundance: .
j_gene: TRBJ2-7
v_gene: TRBV27
CDR3aa: CASGRGSSYEQYF
CDR3nt: TGTGCCAGCGGGAGGGGCAGCTCCTACGAGCAGTACTTC

d_gene: TRBD2
abundance: .
j_gene: TRBJ2-1
v_gene: TRBV9
CDR3aa: CASSAGTSGYNEQFF
CDR3nt: TGTGCCAGCAGCGCTGGGACTAGCGGCTACAATGAGCAGTTCTTC

d_gene: .
abundance: .
j_gene: TRBJ1-1
v_gene: TRBV3-1/TRBV3-2
CDR3aa: CASSQARGMNTEAFF
CDR3nt: TGTGCCAGCAGCCAAGCCCGGGGGATGAACACTGAAGCTTTCTTT

d_gene: TRBD1
abundance: few
j_gene: TRBJ1-2
v_gene: TRBV7-2
CDR3aa: CASSLKGLGQMIYGYTF
CDR3nt: TGTGCCAGCAGCTTAAAGGGGCTGGGACAGATGATATATGGCTACACCTTC

d_gene: TRBD2
abundance: .
j_gene: TRBJ2-1
v_gene: TRBV7-2
CDR3aa: CASSGSGDAYNEQFF
CDR3nt: TGTGCCAGCAGCGGTAGCGGGGACGCCTACAATGAGCAGTTCTTC

d_gene: .
abundance: once
j_gene: TRBJ1-5
v_gene: TRBV19
CDR3aa: CASSIAHSARQGGQPQHF
CDR3nt: TGTGCCAGTAGTATTGCACATTCTGCACGGCAAGGAGGCCAGCCCCAGCATTTT

d_gene: .
abundance: .
j_gene: TRBJ1-5
v_gene: TRBV6-5
CDR3aa: CASTPTGNNQPQHF
CDR3nt: TGTGCCAGCACCCCGACAGGAAACAATCAGCCCCAGCATTTT

d_gene: TRBD2
abundance: .
j_gene: TRBJ2-3
v_gene: TRBV11-2
CDR3aa: CASSLGPAGGTDTQYF
CDR3nt: TGTGCCAGCAGCTTAGGTCCAGCGGGGGGCACAGATACGCAGTATTTT

d_gene: TRBD1
abundance: .
j_gene: TRBJ2-7
v_gene: TRBV5-1
CDR3aa: CASSLQGTVPNEQYF
CDR3nt: TGCGCCAGCAGCTTGCAAGGGACAGTCCCTAACGAGCAGTACTTC

d_gene: TRBD2
abundance: once
j_gene: TRBJ2-3
v_gene: TRBV2
CDR3aa: CASRISGGAADTQYF
CDR3nt: TGTGCCAGCAGGATTAGCGGGGGGGCGGCAGATACGCAGTATTTT

d_gene: .
abundance: .
j_gene: TRBJ1-6
v_gene: TRBV12-3/TRBV12-4
CDR3aa: CASSRGNSPLHF
CDR3nt: TGTGCCAGCAGTAGGGGAAATTCACCCCTCCACTTT

d_gene: .
abundance: once
j_gene: TRBJ2-7
v_gene: TRBV6-6
CDR3aa: CASSYSLGGFNEQYF
CDR3nt: TGTGCCAGCAGTTACTCCTTAGGGGGATTCAACGAGCAGTACTTC

d_gene: .
abundance: .
j_gene: TRBJ1-1
v_gene: TRBV7-8
CDR3aa: CASSLAQRVEAFF
CDR3nt: TGTGCCAGCAGCTTAGCCCAGAGGGTTGAAGCTTTCTTT

d_gene: .
abundance: .
j_gene: TRBJ2-7
v_gene: TRBV11-2
CDR3aa: CASSLDQGIGYEQYF
CDR3nt: TGTGCCAGCAGCTTAGATCAGGGCATAGGCTACGAGCAGTACTTC

d_gene: .
abundance: .
j_gene: TRBJ1-4
v_gene: TRBV7-8
CDR3aa: CASSLGPVGAGANEKLFF
CDR3nt: TGTGCCAGCAGCTTAGGGCCGGTGGGGGCGGGGGCTAATGAAAAACTGTTTTTT

d_gene: TRBD1
abundance: .
j_gene: TRBJ1-1
v_gene: TRBV3-1/TRBV3-2
CDR3aa: CASSQDAGQGRGTKTEAFF
CDR3nt: TGTGCCAGCAGCCAAGATGCGGGACAGGGTCGCGGAACGAAGACTGAAGCTTTCTTT

d_gene: .
abundance: .
j_gene: TRBJ1-2
v_gene: TRBV28
CDR3aa: CASSLSGSNYGYTF
CDR3nt: TGTGCCAGCAGTTTATCCGGGTCTAACTATGGCTACACCTTC

d_gene: .
abundance: .
j_gene: TRBJ2-7
v_gene: TRBV4-3
CDR3aa: CASSQDLVQDRSSYEQYF
CDR3nt: TGCGCCAGCAGCCAAGATTTGGTGCAAGATCGGAGCTCCTACGAGCAGTACTTC

d_gene: TRBD1
abundance: .
j_gene: TRBJ2-1
v_gene: TRBV7-9
CDR3aa: CASSSPTGWVSDEQFF
CDR3nt: TGTGCCAGCAGCTCCCCGACAGGGTGGGTATCCGATGAGCAGTTCTTC

d_gene: TRBD2
abundance: .
j_gene: TRBJ2-5
v_gene: TRBV6-1
CDR3aa: CASSDWTSGNQETQYF
CDR3nt: TGTGCCAGCAGTGATTGGACTAGCGGAAACCAAGAGACCCAGTACTTC

d_gene: .
abundance: .
j_gene: TRBJ1-5
v_gene: TRBV10-1
CDR3aa: CASSESRGGQPQHF
CDR3nt: TGCGCCAGCAGTGAGTCAAGAGGTGGACAGCCCCAGCATTTT

d_gene: TRBD1
abundance: .
j_gene: TRBJ1-2
v_gene: TRBV11-2
CDR3aa: CASSSTGESGYTF
CDR3nt: TGTGCCAGCAGCTCAACAGGGGAATCTGGCTACACCTTC

d_gene: TRBD1
abundance: few
j_gene: TRBJ2-7
v_gene: TRBV13
CDR3aa: CASSTGQGIYEQYF
CDR3nt: TGTGCCAGCAGCACCGGACAGGGGATCTACGAGCAGTACTTC

d_gene: .
abundance: once
j_gene: TRBJ2-2
v_gene: TRBV2
CDR3aa: CASTPESGGTGELFF
CDR3nt: TGTGCCAGCACCCCGGAGTCCGGTGGCACCGGGGAGCTGTTTTTT

d_gene: .
abundance: few
j_gene: TRBJ2-7
v_gene: TRBV5-4
CDR3aa: CASSDATGYPLYEQYF
CDR3nt: TGTGCCAGCAGCGACGCAACAGGGTACCCTCTCTACGAGCAGTACTTC

d_gene: TRBD1
abundance: .
j_gene: TRBJ2-3
v_gene: TRBV27
CDR3aa: CASRPQGTDTQYF
CDR3nt: TGTGCCAGCAGACCACAGGGGACAGATACGCAGTATTTT

d_gene: TRBD1
abundance: .
j_gene: TRBJ1-4
v_gene: TRBV6-6
CDR3aa: CASSTWDRGQKEKLFF
CDR3nt: TGTGCCAGCAGTACCTGGGACAGGGGGCAAAAAGAAAAACTGTTTTTT

d_gene: TRBD1
abundance: .
j_gene: TRBJ2-7
v_gene: TRBV5-1
CDR3aa: CASSPGTATYEQYF
CDR3nt: TGCGCCAGCAGCCCCGGGACAGCGACCTACGAGCAGTACTTC

d_gene: TRBD1
abundance: .
j_gene: TRBJ2-3
v_gene: TRBV5-1
CDR3aa: CASWVGTGSDTQYF
CDR3nt: TGCGCCAGTTGGGTCGGGACAGGTTCAGATACGCAGTATTTT

d_gene: TRBD1
abundance: .
j_gene: TRBJ1-2
v_gene: TRBV4-3
CDR3aa: CASSQDLRGLGYGYTF
CDR3nt: TGCGCCAGCAGCCAAGATCTGAGGGGGCTTGGCTATGGCTACACCTTC

d_gene: .
abundance: once
j_gene: TRBJ2-7
v_gene: TRBV6-5
CDR3aa: CASSRGGQRYEQYF
CDR3nt: TGTGCCAGCAGCCGGGGGGGACAGCGGTACGAGCAGTACTTC

d_gene: TRBD1
abundance: once
j_gene: TRBJ2-3
v_gene: TRBV7-2
CDR3aa: CASSLAGGQPSTDTQYF
CDR3nt: TGTGCCAGCAGCTTAGCTGGGGGACAGCCTAGCACAGATACGCAGTATTTT

d_gene: .
abundance: .
j_gene: TRBJ1-1
v_gene: TRBV12-3/TRBV12-4
CDR3aa: CASGLGGEAFF
CDR3nt: TGTGCCAGCGGACTCGGAGGTGAAGCTTTCTTT

d_gene: .
abundance: .
j_gene: TRBJ2-1
v_gene: TRBV7-7
CDR3aa: CASSLALMVQGTYNEQFF
CDR3nt: TGTGCCAGCAGCTTAGCGTTAATGGTACAGGGAACCTACAATGAGCAGTTCTTC

d_gene: TRBD1
abundance: .
j_gene: TRBJ1-5
v_gene: TRBV24-1
CDR3aa: CATSAQGGQPQHF
CDR3nt: TGTGCCACCAGTGCGCAGGGGGGTCAGCCCCAGCATTTT

d_gene: .
abundance: .
j_gene: TRBJ1-2
v_gene: TRBV9
CDR3aa: CASSVGPQGIRGYTF
CDR3nt: TGTGCCAGCAGCGTAGGTCCCCAGGGTATACGTGGCTACACCTTC

d_gene: .
abundance: few
j_gene: TRBJ2-4
v_gene: TRBV4-1
CDR3aa: CASSPGLENIQYF
CDR3nt: TGCGCCAGCAGCCCCGGACTGGAAAACATTCAGTACTTC

d_gene: .
abundance: .
j_gene: TRBJ2-5
v_gene: TRBV4-3
CDR3aa: CASSQDLFRQGKETQYF
CDR3nt: TGCGCCAGCAGCCAAGATCTATTCCGTCAGGGTAAGGAGACCCAGTACTTC

d_gene: .
abundance: .
j_gene: TRBJ1-5
v_gene: TRBV15
CDR3aa: CATSSGSSSNQPQHF
CDR3nt: TGTGCCACCAGCAGCGGGTCCAGTAGCAATCAGCCCCAGCATTTT

d_gene: .
abundance: .
j_gene: TRBJ2-1
v_gene: TRBV5-1
CDR3aa: CASSGRGANEQFF
CDR3nt: TGCGCCAGCAGCGGGAGGGGGGCAAATGAGCAGTTCTTC

d_gene: TRBD1
abundance: .
j_gene: TRBJ1-5
v_gene: TRBV5-4
CDR3aa: CASSSSGTGSGNQPQHF
CDR3nt: TGTGCCAGCAGCTCCTCCGGGACAGGGAGTGGCAATCAGCCCCAGCATTTT